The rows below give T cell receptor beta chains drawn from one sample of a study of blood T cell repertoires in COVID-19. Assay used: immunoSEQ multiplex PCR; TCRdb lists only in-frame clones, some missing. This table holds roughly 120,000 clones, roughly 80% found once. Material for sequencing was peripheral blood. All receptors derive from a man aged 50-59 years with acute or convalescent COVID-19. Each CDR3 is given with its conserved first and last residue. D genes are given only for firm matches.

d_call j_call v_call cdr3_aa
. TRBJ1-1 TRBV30 CAWSVLLNTEAFF
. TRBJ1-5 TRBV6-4 CASSIQIYSNQPQHF
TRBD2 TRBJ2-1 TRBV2 CASSEMGLAGGDNAIRYNEQFF
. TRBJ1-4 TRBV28 CASNVRTREKLFF
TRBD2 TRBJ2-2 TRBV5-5 CASSLAFTSGATRTGELFF
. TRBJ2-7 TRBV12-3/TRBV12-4 CASSLGTVNEQYF
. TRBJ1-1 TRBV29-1 CSVAWNTEAFF
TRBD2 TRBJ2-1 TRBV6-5 CASSPGTSLNEQFF
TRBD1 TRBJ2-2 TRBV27 CASKQGATGELFF
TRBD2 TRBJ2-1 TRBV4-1 CASSHRQRSGGRREDNEQFF
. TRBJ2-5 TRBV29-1 CSVEIQLQETQYF
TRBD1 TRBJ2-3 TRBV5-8 CASSSGRGLLNTDTQYF
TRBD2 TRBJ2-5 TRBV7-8 CASTQEAGREEETQYF
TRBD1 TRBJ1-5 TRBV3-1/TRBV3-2 CASSQDATGGNQPQHF
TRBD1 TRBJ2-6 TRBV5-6 CASSTGTGDGANVLTF
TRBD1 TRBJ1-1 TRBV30 CATLDGPGGTEAFF
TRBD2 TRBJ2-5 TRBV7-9 CASSKGTSGGARETQYF
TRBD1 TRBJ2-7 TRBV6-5 CASSPRTGNNEQYF
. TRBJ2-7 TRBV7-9 CASSLIGGVSGEQYF
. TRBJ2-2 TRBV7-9 CASSLGTGSSNTGELFF
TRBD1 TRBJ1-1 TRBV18 CASSRDRELNTEAFF
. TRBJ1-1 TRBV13 CASSLGLGIGNTEAFF
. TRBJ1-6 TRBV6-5 CATDAGQSESPLHF
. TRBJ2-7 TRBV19 CASTRGGSYEQYF
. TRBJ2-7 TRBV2 CASSVAVSSYEQYF
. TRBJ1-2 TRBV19 CASSTWAGLRNYGYTF
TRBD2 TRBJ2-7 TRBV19 CASQREGLGEQYF